Listed here is a single T cell receptor (beta chain). The antigen is unknown. This sample stems from a study of OX40 agonist ivuxolimab in advanced cancers. Turning to the study itself: Across the patients, intravenous ivuxolimab was delivered every 2 weeks at 0.01 to 10 mg/kg. Each dose-escalation patient presented with hepatocellular carcinoma, melanoma, renal cell or head and neck cancer.

Assay: immunoSEQ multiplex PCR; the TCRdb copy retains only in-frame clones and omits some. The table lists about 50,000 clones, about 80% of them singletons. Germline V lookup: CDR1 MDHEN, CDR2 SYDVKM. V shed 2 bases, J shed 2 bases, and the junction held 3 bases outside the gene matches. The CDR3 consists of 15 residues. Overall study results and limits: On average, a greater number of expanded clones characterised CD8+ T cells relative to CD4+.

The TCR originated in an adult with an advanced solid tumor such as melanoma, head and neck, liver or kidney cancer. The chain uses TRBV28 and TRBJ1-5; TRBD1 matches at 7 bases. The source was CD4+ or CD8+ T cells sorted from blood, collected in a trial of the OX40 agonist ivuxolimab. The CDR3 spells CASSLGTGGNQPQHF. For the CDR3, the DNA is TGTGCCAGCAGTTTAGGTACAGGGGGCAATCAGCCCCAGCATTTT.